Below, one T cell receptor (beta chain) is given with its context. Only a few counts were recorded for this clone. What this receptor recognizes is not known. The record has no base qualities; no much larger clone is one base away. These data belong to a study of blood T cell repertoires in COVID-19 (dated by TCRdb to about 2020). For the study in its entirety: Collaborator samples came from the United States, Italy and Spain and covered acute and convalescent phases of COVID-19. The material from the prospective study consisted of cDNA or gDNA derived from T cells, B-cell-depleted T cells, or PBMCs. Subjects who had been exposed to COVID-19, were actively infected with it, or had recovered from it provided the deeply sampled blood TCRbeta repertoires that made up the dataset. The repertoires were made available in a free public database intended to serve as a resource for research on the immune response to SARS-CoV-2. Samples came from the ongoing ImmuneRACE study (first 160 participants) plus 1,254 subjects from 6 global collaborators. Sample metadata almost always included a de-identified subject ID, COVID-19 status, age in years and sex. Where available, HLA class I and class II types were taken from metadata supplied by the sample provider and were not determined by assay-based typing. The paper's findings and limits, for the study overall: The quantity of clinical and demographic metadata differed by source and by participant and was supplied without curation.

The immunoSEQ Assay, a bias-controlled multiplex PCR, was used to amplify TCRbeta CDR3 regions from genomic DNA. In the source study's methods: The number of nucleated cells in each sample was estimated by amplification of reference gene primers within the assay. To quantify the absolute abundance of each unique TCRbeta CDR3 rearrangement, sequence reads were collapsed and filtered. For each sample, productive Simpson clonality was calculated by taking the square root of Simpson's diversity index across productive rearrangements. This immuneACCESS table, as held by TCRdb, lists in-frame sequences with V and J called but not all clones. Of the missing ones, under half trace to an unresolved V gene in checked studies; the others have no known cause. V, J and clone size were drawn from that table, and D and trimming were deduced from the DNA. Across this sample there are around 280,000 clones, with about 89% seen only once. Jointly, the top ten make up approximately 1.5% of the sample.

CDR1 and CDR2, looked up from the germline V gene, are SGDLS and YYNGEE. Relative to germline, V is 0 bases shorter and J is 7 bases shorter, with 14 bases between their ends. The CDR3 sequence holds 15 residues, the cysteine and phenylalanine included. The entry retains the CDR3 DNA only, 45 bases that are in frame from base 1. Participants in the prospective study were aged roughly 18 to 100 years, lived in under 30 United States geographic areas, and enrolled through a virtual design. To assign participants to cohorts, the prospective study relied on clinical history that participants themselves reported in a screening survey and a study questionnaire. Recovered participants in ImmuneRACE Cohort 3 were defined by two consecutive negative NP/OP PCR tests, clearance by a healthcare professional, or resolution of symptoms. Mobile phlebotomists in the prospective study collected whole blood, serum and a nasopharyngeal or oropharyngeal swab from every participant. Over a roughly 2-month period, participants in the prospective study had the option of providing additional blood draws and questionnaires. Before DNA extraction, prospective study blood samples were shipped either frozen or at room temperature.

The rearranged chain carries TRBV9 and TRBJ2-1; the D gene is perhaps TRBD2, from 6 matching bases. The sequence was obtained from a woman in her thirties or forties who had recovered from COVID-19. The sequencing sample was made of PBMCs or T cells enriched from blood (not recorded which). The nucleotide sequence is TGTGCCAGCAGCGTAGAAGGCGGGGTTGTGAATGAGCAGTTCTTC. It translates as CASSVEGGVVNEQFF.